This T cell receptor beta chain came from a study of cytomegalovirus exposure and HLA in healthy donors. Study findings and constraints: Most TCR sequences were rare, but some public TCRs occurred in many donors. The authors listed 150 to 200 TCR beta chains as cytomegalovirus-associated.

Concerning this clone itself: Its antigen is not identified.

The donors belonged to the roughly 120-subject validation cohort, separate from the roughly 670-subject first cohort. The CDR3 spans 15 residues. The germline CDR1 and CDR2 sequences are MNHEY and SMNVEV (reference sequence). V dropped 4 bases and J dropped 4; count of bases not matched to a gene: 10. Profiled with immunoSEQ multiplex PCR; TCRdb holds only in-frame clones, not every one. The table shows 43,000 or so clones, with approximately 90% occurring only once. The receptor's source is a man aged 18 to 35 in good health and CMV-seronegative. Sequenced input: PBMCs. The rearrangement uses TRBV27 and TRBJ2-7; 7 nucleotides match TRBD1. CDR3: CASSSRTGVGYEQYF. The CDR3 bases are TGTGCCAGCAGTTCCCGGACAGGAGTAGGTTACGAGCAGTACTTC.